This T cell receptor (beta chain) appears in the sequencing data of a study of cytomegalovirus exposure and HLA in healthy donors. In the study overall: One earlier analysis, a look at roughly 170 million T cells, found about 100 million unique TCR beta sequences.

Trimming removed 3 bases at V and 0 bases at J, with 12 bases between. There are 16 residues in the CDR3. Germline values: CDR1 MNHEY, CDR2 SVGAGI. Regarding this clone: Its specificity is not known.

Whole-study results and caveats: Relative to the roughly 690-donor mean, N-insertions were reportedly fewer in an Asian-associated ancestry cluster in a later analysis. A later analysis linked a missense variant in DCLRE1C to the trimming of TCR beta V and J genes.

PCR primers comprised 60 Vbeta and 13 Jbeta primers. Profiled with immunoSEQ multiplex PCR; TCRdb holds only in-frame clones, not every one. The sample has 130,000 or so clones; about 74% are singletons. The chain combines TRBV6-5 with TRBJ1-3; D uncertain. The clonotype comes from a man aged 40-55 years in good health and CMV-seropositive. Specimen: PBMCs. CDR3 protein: CASSYGFGGSGNTIYF. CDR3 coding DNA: TGTGCCAGCAGTTATGGTTTCGGTGGCTCTGGAAACACCATATATTTT.